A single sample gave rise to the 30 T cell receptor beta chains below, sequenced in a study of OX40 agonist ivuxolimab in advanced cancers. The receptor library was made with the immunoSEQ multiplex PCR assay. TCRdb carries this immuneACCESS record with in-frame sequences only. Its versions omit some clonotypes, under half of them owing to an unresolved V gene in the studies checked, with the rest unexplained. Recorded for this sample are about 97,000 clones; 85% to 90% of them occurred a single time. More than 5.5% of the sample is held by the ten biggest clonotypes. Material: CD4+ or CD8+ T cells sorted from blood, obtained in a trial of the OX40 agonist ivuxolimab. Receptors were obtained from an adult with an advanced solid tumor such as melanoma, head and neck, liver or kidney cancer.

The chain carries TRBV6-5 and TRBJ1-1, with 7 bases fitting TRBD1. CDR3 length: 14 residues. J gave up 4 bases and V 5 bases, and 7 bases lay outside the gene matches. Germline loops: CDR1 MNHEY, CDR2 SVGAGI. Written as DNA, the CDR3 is TGTGCCAGCAGTACACGGACAGGACGCACTGAAGCTTTCTTT. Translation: CASSTRTGRTEAFF.

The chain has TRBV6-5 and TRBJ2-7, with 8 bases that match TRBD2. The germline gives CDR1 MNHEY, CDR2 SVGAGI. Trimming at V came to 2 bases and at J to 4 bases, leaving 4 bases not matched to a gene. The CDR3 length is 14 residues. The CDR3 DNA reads TGTGCCAGCAGTTACCGGGGGGGCCTGTACGAGCAGTACTTC. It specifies CASSYRGGLYEQYF.

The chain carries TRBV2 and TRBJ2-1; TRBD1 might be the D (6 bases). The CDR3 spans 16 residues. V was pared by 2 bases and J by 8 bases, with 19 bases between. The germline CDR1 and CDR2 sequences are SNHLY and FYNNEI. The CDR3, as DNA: TGTGCCAGCAGTGAATTAGGTCTAGGGGGTATAGATGAGCAGTTCTTC. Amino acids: CASSELGLGGIDEQFF.

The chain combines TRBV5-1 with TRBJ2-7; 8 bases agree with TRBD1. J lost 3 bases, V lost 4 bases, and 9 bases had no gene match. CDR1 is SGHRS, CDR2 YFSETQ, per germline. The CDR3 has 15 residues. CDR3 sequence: CASSIWTGPNYEQYF. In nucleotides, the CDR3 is TGCGCCAGCAGCATCTGGACAGGGCCTAACTACGAGCAGTACTTC.

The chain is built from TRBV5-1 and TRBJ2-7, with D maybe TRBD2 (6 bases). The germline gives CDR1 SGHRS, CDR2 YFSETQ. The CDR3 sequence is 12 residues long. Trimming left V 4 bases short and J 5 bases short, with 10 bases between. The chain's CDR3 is CASSAGTHEQYF. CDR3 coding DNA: TGCGCCAGCAGCGCCGGGACTCACGAGCAGTACTTC.

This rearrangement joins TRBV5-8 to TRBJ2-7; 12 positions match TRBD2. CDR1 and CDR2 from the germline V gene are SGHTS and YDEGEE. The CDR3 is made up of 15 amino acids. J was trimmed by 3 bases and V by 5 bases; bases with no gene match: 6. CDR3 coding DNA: TGTGCCAGCAGATGGCTAGCGGGGGGGGTCTACGAGCAGTACTTC. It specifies CASRWLAGGVYEQYF.

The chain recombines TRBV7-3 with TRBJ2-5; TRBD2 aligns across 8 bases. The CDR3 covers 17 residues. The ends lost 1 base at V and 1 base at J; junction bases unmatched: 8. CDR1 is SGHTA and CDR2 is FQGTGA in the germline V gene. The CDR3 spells CASSLRGRSGGQETQYF. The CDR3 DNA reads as TGTGCCAGCAGCTTAAGGGGTAGGAGCGGGGGCCAAGAGACCCAGTACTTC.

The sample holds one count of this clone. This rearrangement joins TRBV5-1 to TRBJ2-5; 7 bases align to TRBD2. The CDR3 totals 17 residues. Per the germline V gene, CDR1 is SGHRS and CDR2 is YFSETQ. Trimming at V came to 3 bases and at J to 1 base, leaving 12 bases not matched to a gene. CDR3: CASSSYGGDLLQETQYF. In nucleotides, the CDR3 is TGCGCCAGCAGCTCCTATGGGGGGGATCTTCTCCAAGAGACCCAGTACTTC.

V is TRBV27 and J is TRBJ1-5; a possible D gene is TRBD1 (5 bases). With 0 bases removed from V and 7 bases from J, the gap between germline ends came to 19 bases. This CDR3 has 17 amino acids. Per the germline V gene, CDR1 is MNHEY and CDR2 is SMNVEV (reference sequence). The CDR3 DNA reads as TGTGCCAGCAGTTTATCAGCCTACGCAGGGAAGATCCAGCCCCAGCATTTT. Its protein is CASSLSAYAGKIQPQHF.

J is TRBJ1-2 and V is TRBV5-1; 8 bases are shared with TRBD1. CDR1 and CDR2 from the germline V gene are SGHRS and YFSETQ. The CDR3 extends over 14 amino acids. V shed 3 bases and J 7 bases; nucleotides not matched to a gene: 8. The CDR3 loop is CASSWGQEGSGYTF. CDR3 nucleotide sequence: TGCGCCAGCAGCTGGGGACAGGAGGGAAGTGGCTACACCTTC.

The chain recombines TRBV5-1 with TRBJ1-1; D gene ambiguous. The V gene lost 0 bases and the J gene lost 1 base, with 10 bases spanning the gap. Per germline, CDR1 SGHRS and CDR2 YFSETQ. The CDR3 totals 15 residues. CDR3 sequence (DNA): TGCGCCAGCAGCTTGGGAGCGTTCGGGAACACTGAAGCTTTCTTT. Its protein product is CASSLGAFGNTEAFF.

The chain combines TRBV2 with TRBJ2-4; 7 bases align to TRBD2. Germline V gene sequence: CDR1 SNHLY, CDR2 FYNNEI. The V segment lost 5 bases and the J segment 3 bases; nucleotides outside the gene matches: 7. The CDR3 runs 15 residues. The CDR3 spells CASSLREPFKNIQYF. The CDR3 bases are TGTGCCAGCAGTTTGCGGGAGCCCTTCAAAAACATTCAGTACTTC.

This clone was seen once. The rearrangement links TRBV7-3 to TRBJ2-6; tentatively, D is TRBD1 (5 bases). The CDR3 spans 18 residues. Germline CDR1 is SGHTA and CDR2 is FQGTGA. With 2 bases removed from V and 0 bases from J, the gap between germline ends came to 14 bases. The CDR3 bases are TGTGCCAGCAGCTTATATGGGGCTCCAAGCTCTGGGGCCAACGTCCTGACTTTC. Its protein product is CASSLYGAPSSGANVLTF.

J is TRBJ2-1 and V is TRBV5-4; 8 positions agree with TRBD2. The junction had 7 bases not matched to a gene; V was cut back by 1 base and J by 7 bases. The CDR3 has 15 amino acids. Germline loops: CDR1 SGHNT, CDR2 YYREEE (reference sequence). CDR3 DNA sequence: TGTGCCAGCAGCTTGTATATTGGCGGGAGGAATGAGCAGTTCTTC. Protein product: CASSLYIGGRNEQFF.

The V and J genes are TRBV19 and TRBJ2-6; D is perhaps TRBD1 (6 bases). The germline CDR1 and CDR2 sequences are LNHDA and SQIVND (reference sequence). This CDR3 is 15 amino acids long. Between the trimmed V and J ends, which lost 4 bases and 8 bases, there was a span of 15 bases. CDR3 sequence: CASSNQGQGSNVLTF. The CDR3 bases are TGTGCCAGTAGTAACCAGGGCCAGGGGTCCAACGTCCTGACTTTC.

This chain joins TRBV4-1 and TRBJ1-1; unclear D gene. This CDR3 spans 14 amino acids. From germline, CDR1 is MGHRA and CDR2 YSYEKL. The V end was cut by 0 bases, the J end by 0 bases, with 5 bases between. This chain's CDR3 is CASSQDWVNTEAFF. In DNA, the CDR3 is TGCGCCAGCAGCCAAGATTGGGTGAACACTGAAGCTTTCTTT.

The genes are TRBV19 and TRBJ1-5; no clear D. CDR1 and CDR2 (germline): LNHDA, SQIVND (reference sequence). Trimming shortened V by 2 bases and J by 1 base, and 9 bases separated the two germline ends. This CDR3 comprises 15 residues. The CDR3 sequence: CASSITYSSNQPQHF. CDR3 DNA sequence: TGTGCCAGTAGTATAACGTACAGCAGCAATCAGCCCCAGCATTTT.

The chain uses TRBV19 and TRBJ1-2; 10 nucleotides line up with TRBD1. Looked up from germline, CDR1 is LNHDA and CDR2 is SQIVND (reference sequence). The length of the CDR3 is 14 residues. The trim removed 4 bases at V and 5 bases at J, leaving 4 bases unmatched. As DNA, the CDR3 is TGTGCCAGTAGTAAGGGGGACAGGGGATATGGCTACACCTTC. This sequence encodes CASSKGDRGYGYTF.

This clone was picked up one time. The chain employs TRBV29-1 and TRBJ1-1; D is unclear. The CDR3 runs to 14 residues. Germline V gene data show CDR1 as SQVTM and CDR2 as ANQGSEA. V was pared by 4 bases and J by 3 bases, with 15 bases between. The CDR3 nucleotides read TGCAGCGTTGGACGACGGGAGGTGTACACTGAAGCTTTCTTT. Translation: CSVGRREVYTEAFF.

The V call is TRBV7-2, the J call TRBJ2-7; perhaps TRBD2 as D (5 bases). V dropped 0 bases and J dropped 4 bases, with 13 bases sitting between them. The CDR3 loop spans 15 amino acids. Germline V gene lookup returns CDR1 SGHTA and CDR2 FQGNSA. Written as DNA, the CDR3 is TGTGCCAGCAGCTTAGCTTCCAGCGGCCAATACGAGCAGTACTTC. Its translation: CASSLASSGQYEQYF.

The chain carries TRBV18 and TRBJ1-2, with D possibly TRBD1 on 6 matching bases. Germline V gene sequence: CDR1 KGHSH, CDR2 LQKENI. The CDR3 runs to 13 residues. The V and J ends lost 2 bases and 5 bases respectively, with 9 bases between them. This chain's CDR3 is CASSPSQGYGYTF. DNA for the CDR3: TGTGCCAGCTCACCATCACAGGGATATGGCTACACCTTC.

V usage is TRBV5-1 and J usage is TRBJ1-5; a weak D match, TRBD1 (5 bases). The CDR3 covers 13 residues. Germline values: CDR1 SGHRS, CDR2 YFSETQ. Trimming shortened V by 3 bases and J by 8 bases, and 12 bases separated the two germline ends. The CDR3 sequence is CASSSGGGKPQHF. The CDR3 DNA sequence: TGCGCCAGCAGCTCTGGGGGGGGAAAGCCCCAGCATTTT.

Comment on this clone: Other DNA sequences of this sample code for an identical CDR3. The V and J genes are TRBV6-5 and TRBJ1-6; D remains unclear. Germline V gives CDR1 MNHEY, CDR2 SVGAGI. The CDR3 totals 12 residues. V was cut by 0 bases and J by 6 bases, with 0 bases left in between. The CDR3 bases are TGTGCCAGCAGTTACTCTAATTCACCCCTCCACTTT. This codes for CASSYSNSPLHF.

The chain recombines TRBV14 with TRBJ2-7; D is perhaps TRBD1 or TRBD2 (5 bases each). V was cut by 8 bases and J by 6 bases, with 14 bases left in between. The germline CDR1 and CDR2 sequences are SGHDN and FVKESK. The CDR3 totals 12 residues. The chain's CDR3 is CASPGLGSEQYF. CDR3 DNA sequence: TGTGCCAGCCCGGGGCTCGGGTCCGAGCAGTACTTC.

The CDR3 nucleotides read TGTGCCATCGCTGACAGTACACAAGAGACCCAGTACTTC. This translates into CAIADSTQETQYF. This chain uses TRBV10-3 with TRBJ2-5; possibly TRBD1 for D (5 bases). Per the germline V gene, CDR1 is ENHRY and CDR2 is SYGVKD. The germline V and J ends were trimmed by 8 bases and 2 bases, with 12 bases remaining between them. This CDR3 region has 13 residues.

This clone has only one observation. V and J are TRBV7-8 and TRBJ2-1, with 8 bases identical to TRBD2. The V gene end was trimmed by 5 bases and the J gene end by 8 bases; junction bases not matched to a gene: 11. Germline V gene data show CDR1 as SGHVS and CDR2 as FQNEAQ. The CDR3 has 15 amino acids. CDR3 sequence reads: CASSRTSFSGDEQFF. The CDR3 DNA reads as TGTGCCAGCAGCCGGACTAGCTTTTCGGGCGATGAGCAGTTCTTC.

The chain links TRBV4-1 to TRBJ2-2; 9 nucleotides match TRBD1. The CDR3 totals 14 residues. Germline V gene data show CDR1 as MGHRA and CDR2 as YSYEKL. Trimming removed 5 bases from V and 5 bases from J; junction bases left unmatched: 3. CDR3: CASSGDRDTGELFF. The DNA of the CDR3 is TGCGCCAGCAGCGGGGACAGGGATACCGGGGAGCTGTTTTTT.

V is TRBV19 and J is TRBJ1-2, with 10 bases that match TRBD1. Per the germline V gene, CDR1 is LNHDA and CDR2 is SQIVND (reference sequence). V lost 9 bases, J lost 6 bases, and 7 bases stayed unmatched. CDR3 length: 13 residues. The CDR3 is CARGGQGLNGYTF. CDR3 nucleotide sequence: TGTGCCAGGGGGGGACAGGGGTTAAATGGCTACACCTTC.

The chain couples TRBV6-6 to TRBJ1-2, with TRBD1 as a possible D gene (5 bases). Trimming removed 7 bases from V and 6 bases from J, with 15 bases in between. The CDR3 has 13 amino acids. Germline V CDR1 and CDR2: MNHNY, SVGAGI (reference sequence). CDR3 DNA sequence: TGTGCCAGCACTAATCGGTGGGGGGATGGCTACACCTTC. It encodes CASTNRWGDGYTF.

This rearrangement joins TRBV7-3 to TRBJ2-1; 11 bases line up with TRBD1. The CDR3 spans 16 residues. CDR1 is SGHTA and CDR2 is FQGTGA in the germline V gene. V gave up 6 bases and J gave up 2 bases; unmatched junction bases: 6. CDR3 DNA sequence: TGTGCCAGCAGGCCCCCGGGACAGGGGGCCTACAATGAGCAGTTCTTC. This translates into CASRPPGQGAYNEQFF.